Listed here are 17 T cell receptor beta chains from one sample, sequenced in a study of blood T cell repertoires in COVID-19. The method was immunoSEQ multiplex PCR; TCRdb's version includes in-frame clones alone and lacks a portion of them. The sample has 230,000 or so clones, 83% seen once. Sequenced input: peripheral blood. The receptor set was obtained from a man between 35 and 55 years old with active or convalescent COVID-19.

This chain connects TRBV9 to TRBJ2-2; TRBD1 agrees at 7 bases. Germline CDR1 is SGDLS and CDR2 is YYNGEE. Trimming cost V 3 bases and J 7 bases; bases outside gene matches: 3. The CDR3 sequence is 13 residues long. CDR3 loop: CASSGQGVGELFF. CDR3 DNA: TGTGCCAGCAGCGGCCAGGGGGTCGGGGAGCTGTTTTTT.

The J gene is TRBJ2-7, the V gene TRBV4-1, with D tentatively TRBD1 (7 bases). V lost 5 bases and J 0 bases, leaving 20 bases between the germline ends. Germline V gene lookup returns CDR1 MGHRA and CDR2 YSYEKL. This CDR3 comprises 17 residues. CDR3 coding DNA: TGCGCCAGCAGCTCGGAGGAGGGGGCTCTGGGCTCCTACGAGCAGTACTTC. Protein product: CASSSEEGALGSYEQYF.

V and J are TRBV19 and TRBJ2-7, with D possibly TRBD2 on 5 matching bases. V lost 5 bases to trimming and J lost 4 bases, with 15 bases between them. Germline V lookup: CDR1 LNHDA, CDR2 SQIVND (reference sequence). There are 14 residues in the CDR3. CDR3 residues: CASSATGSSYEQYF. The CDR3 coding sequence is TGTGCCAGTAGTGCCACGGGGTCTAGTTACGAGCAGTACTTC.

The chain joins TRBV18 to TRBJ1-5, with TRBD1 matching over 8 bases. Germline V gives CDR1 KGHSH, CDR2 LQKENI. Unmatched junction bases numbered 7, after V lost 0 bases and J lost 6 bases. This CDR3 is built from 16 residues. The CDR3 coding sequence is TGTGCCAGCTCACCACCGAGGCAGGGGGCAACTCAGCCCCAGCATTTT. Translated: CASSPPRQGATQPQHF.

This clone was seen a handful of times. The chain is built from TRBV29-1 and TRBJ1-1, with 8 bases fitting TRBD1. The CDR3 covers 13 residues. Germline V CDR1 and CDR2: SQVTM, ANQGSEA. Trimming cost V 6 bases and J 4 bases; bases outside gene matches: 7. As DNA, the CDR3 is TGCAGCGTCCTCATACAGGGGGGCACTGAAGCTTTCTTT. It translates to CSVLIQGGTEAFF.

V and J are TRBV2 and TRBJ1-5, with D hard to call. This CDR3 is built from 15 residues. V was trimmed by 7 bases and J by 0 bases, leaving 13 bases between them. Germline V gene sequence: CDR1 SNHLY, CDR2 FYNNEI. The DNA of the CDR3 is TGTGCCAGCAATTTAGGAGTTGGTAGCAATCAGCCCCAGCATTTT. Translation gives CASNLGVGSNQPQHF.

V gene TRBV7-9 combines with J gene TRBJ2-7; D might be TRBD1 (5 bases). V lost 5 bases and J 6 bases, leaving 11 bases between the germline ends. Germline CDR1 SEHNR, CDR2 FQNEAQ (reference sequence). This CDR3 is built from 12 residues. CDR3 coding DNA: TGTGCCAGCAGCGTAACAGGTTTCGAGCAGTACTTC. Its protein is CASSVTGFEQYF. Drawing the rest from reference TRBV7-9 and TRBJ2-7, the complete variable domain is DTGVSQNPRHKITKRGQNVTFRCDPISEHNRLYWYRQTLGQGPEFLTYFQNEAQLEKSRLLSDRFSAERPKGSFSTLEIQRTEQGDSAMYLCASSVTGFEQYFGPGTRLTVT.

The CDR3 DNA is TGTGCCAGCAGCCAAGAGGGGCGGCAAGAGACCCAGTACTTC. Amino acid sequence: CASSQEGRQETQYF. The chain has TRBV14 and TRBJ2-5, with D possibly matching TRBD1 (5 bases). The CDR3 is 14 amino acids. The germline V and J ends were trimmed by 0 bases and 2 bases, with 7 bases remaining between them. Germline CDR1 SGHDN, CDR2 FVKESK.

This rearrangement joins TRBV30 to TRBJ2-7; no clear D gene. The germline V gene has CDR1 GTSNPN and CDR2 SVGIG (reference sequence). The CDR3 length is 13 residues. Trimming took 4 bases from V and 1 from J, leaving 11 bases between them. The CDR3 coding sequence is TGTGCCTGGACCCCCCGAGTATCCTACGAGCAGTACTTC. Protein: CAWTPRVSYEQYF.

The rearrangement links TRBV29-1 to TRBJ2-7; unclear D gene. Germline CDR1 is SQVTM and CDR2 is ANQGSEA. CDR3 size: 13 residues. Trimming took 4 bases from V and 0 from J, leaving 10 bases between them. CDR3 in amino acids: CSVVALSSYEQYF. CDR3 DNA: TGCAGCGTTGTAGCTCTTAGCTCCTACGAGCAGTACTTC.

The J gene is TRBJ2-2, the V gene TRBV5-4; a weak D match, TRBD2 (6 bases). The CDR3 covers 14 residues. Germline CDR1 SGHNT, CDR2 YYREEE (reference sequence). The V gene lost 5 bases and the J gene lost 5 bases, with 13 bases spanning the gap. CDR3: CASRLPGGTGELFF. DNA for the CDR3: TGTGCCAGCAGACTACCTGGGGGGACCGGGGAGCTGTTTTTT.

The chain has TRBV19 and TRBJ2-7, with 8 bases matching TRBD1. Germline values: CDR1 LNHDA, CDR2 SQIVND (reference sequence). V was pared by 7 bases and J by 3 bases, with 8 bases of the junction left unmatched. The CDR3 runs 14 residues. CDR3 in DNA: TGTGCCAGTACGACCGGGACAGGAAACTACGAGCAGTACTTC. Protein sequence: CASTTGTGNYEQYF.

In DNA form, the CDR3 reads TGTGCCAGCAGCCCACGGGGGGTTTCCCAAGAGACCCAGTACTTC. Translation: CASSPRGVSQETQYF. The chain joins TRBV9 to TRBJ2-5; 7 bases are a match to TRBD2. CDR3 length: 15 amino acids. From germline, CDR1 is SGDLS and CDR2 YYNGEE. Trimming cost V 4 bases and J 1 base; bases outside gene matches: 7. The entire variable domain, with the rest obtained from reference TRBV9 and TRBJ2-5, is as follows: DSGVTQTPKHLITATGQRVTLRCSPRSGDLSVYWYQQSLDQGLQFLIQYYNGEERAKGNILERFSAQQFPDLHSELNLSSLELGDSALYFCASSPRGVSQETQYFGPGTRLLVL.

In DNA form, the CDR3 reads TGTGCCAGCAGCTGGGCCCTAACTAGCGGGACTTCGACCGGGGAGCTGTTTTTT. It encodes CASSWALTSGTSTGELFF. This chain connects TRBV5-8 to TRBJ2-2, with 10 positions matching TRBD2. Germline CDR1 and CDR2: SGHTS and YDEGEE. This CDR3 region has 18 residues. With V trimmed by 3 bases and J by 5 bases, 13 bases remained unmatched.

The V and J genes are TRBV6-1 and TRBJ1-5; maybe TRBD1 (6 bases). The CDR3 runs 15 residues. Trimming took 0 bases from V and 0 from J, leaving 6 bases between them. Germline V gives CDR1 MNHNS, CDR2 SASEGT. CDR3 loop: CASSEAQGSNQPQHF. CDR3 coding DNA: TGTGCCAGCAGTGAAGCACAGGGTAGCAATCAGCCCCAGCATTTT.

This clone was seen once. The rearrangement uses TRBV5-4 and TRBJ2-6; TRBD2 is a possible D gene (5 bases). With 3 bases removed from V and 0 bases from J, the gap between germline ends came to 19 bases. CDR1 is SGHNT, CDR2 YYREEE, per germline (reference sequence). The CDR3 sequence is 19 residues long. DNA of the CDR3: TGTGCCAGCAGCTCGGGAACAAGGACTCCCAGCTCTGGGGCCAACGTCCTGACTTTC. Residues: CASSSGTRTPSSGANVLTF.

This sequence joins TRBV6-5 and TRBJ2-1, with TRBD1 matching 10 bases. The CDR3 runs to 15 residues. Germline V lookup: CDR1 MNHEY, CDR2 SVGAGI. After removal of 4 bases from V and 9 bases from J, the junction contained 9 bases not matched to a gene. Written as DNA, the CDR3 is TGTGCCAGCAGTTCCCCGGGACAGGGGTATCTTGAGCAGTTCTTC. Encoded protein: CASSSPGQGYLEQFF.